The clone carrying this TCR beta chain was counted between two and nine times. The data were obtained in a study of CD8 T cells in Susac syndrome. CD8+ and CD4+ T cells from blood underwent TCR beta sequencing, which was carried out in a high-throughput format. The study used healthy donors as controls matched for age and sex. CD8+ and CD4+ T cells were negatively isolated; TEMRA cells were FACS-enriched. Germline lookup yields CDR1 GTSNPN and CDR2 SVGIG (reference sequence). CDR3 size: 11 residues. The V gene lost 6 bases and the J gene lost 3 bases, with 9 bases spanning the gap. Random hexamers served to reverse transcribe about 0.5 to 1 ug RNA. The CDR3 of TCR beta was amplified by immunoSEQ multiplex PCR across 54 Vbeta and 13 Jbeta. A single record per CDR3 protein comes from TCRdb applying MiXCR to the immunoSEQ multiplex PCR reads. The table records more than 95,000 distinct CDR3 sequences, about 95% of them present only once.

The chain couples TRBV30 to TRBJ2-7, with D perhaps matching TRBD2 (5 bases). This sequence was found in a human donor in good health. The sequenced sample consisted of CD4+ T cells from PBMCs. The CDR3 DNA reads as TGTGCCTGTTTAAGCGGCTACGAGCAGTACTTC. It encodes CACLSGYEQYF.